This is a list of T cell receptor beta chains from one sample in a study of T cell responses to AZD1222 COVID-19 vaccine. The method was immunoSEQ multiplex PCR; TCRdb's version includes in-frame clones alone and lacks a portion of them. Found here are tens of thousands of clones, about 93% of them singletons; the top ten hold 5.2%. Source: peripheral blood, taken on day 0 of MenACWY control vaccination. The receptors here all came from an adult in good health. Each CDR3 is given with its conserved first and last residue. A D gene is named only where the DNA matches it firmly. Only some rows state a clone size, as once, few, many or a class for expanded clones.

V gene	clone size	J gene	D gene	CDR3 protein	CDR3 DNA
TRBV6-5	NA	TRBJ1-1	NA	CASSYGGTEAFF	TGTGCCAGCAGTTACGGCGGTACTGAAGCTTTCTTT
TRBV4-3	NA	TRBJ1-5	NA	CASSQDSNQPQHF	TGCGCCAGCAGCCAAGACAGTAATCAGCCCCAGCATTTT
TRBV6-5	NA	TRBJ2-7	TRBD1	CASSSGTANSYEQYF	TGTGCCAGCAGTTCCGGGACAGCAAACTCCTACGAGCAGTACTTC
TRBV19	NA	TRBJ2-3	NA	CASSLLSNTDAQYF	TGTGCCAGTAGTTTGCTTTCGAACACAGATGCGCAGTATTTT
TRBV27	NA	TRBJ2-3	TRBD2	CASSETSGWGSDTQYF	TGTGCCAGCAGTGAAACTAGCGGGTGGGGGTCAGATACGCAGTATTTT
TRBV6-4	once	TRBJ2-7	NA	CASRNRIRREQYF	TGTGCCAGCAGGAACCGGATAAGACGTGAGCAGTACTTC
TRBV23-1	NA	TRBJ2-3	NA	CASSHRAWDPRFHTQYF	TGCGCCAGCAGTCACCGAGCCTGGGACCCAAGGTTCCATACGCAGTATTTT
TRBV24-1	NA	TRBJ1-2	TRBD1	CATSDLDRAGGYTF	TGTGCCACCAGTGATTTGGACAGGGCCGGTGGCTACACCTTC
TRBV2	NA	TRBJ2-1	TRBD2	CASSATSGRAGEQFF	TGTGCCAGCAGCGCGACTAGCGGGAGGGCGGGTGAGCAGTTCTTC
TRBV11-3	once	TRBJ1-1	NA	CASSPRKARPTSGTEAFF	TGTGCCAGCAGCCCCCGAAAGGCCCGTCCGACGTCGGGCACTGAAGCTTTCTTT
TRBV7-2	NA	TRBJ2-2	TRBD2	CASSLRLSGGAKGTGELFF	TGTGCCAGCAGCTTACGGCTTAGCGGGGGGGCTAAGGGCACCGGGGAGCTGTTTTTT
TRBV28	NA	TRBJ1-1	NA	CASSPQGTTEAFF	TGTGCCAGCAGTCCACAGGGTACAACTGAAGCTTTCTTT
TRBV5-1	NA	TRBJ2-1	NA	CASSLEASATYNEQFF	TGCGCCAGCAGCTTGGAGGCTAGCGCTACCTACAATGAGCAGTTCTTC
TRBV5-1	NA	TRBJ1-2	TRBD1	CASSPGRDSYTF	TGCGCCAGCAGCCCGGGGAGGGACAGTTACACCTTC
TRBV12-3/TRBV12-4	NA	TRBJ2-3	NA	CASSLSRPDTQYF	TGTGCCAGCAGTTTAAGCCGGCCAGATACGCAGTATTTT
TRBV2	NA	TRBJ2-2	TRBD2	CASSSLAGGGELFF	TGTGCCAGCAGTTCTCTAGCGGGAGGCGGGGAGCTGTTTTTT
TRBV19	NA	TRBJ1-2	NA	CASSMEGTYGYTF	TGTGCCAGTAGTATGGAGGGGACCTATGGCTACACCTTC
TRBV27	NA	TRBJ2-3	NA	CASSFSGIRTDTQYF	TGTGCCAGCAGTTTCTCCGGGATCCGCACAGATACGCAGTATTTT
TRBV20-1	NA	TRBJ2-1	NA	CSGTVYNEQFF	TGCAGTGGGACAGTGTACAATGAGCAGTTCTTC
TRBV6-5	NA	TRBJ1-3	NA	CASSYRTGNTIYF	TGTGCCAGCAGTTACAGGACTGGAAACACCATATATTTT
TRBV6-4	NA	TRBJ1-6	TRBD1	CASSEQGGNSPLHF	TGTGCCAGCAGTGAGCAGGGGGGGAATTCACCCCTCCACTTT
TRBV15	NA	TRBJ2-7	NA	CATSRGGAVPSEQYF	TGTGCCACCAGCAGAGGGGGGGCTGTACCCAGCGAGCAGTACTTC
TRBV5-4	NA	TRBJ1-6	NA	CASSLTRGTSYNSPLHF	TGTGCCAGCAGCTTGACGAGGGGGACCTCCTATAATTCACCCCTCCACTTT
TRBV19	NA	TRBJ2-7	NA	CASSKQDYPYEQYF	TGTGCCAGTAGTAAACAGGACTACCCCTACGAGCAGTACTTC
TRBV2	once	TRBJ1-6	NA	CASSEDNSPLHF	TGTGCCAGCAGTGAAGATAATTCACCCCTCCACTTT
TRBV4-3	NA	TRBJ2-3	NA	CASSQDGDYYSTDTQYF	TGCGCCAGCAGCCAAGATGGGGATTATTACAGCACAGATACGCAGTATTTT
TRBV6-4	NA	TRBJ1-2	TRBD1	CASSDFGTGGLDGYTF	TGTGCCAGCAGTGACTTTGGGACAGGGGGCTTGGATGGCTACACCTTC
TRBV3-1/TRBV3-2	NA	TRBJ1-1	NA	CASSQAQGPMNTEAFF	TGTGCCAGCAGCCAAGCGCAGGGACCCATGAACACTGAAGCTTTCTTT
TRBV6-5	NA	TRBJ2-7	TRBD1	CASVRTGGSYEQYF	TGTGCCAGCGTACGGACAGGGGGCTCCTACGAGCAGTACTTC
TRBV28	NA	TRBJ1-2	NA	CASTEGGTNYGYTF	TGTGCCAGCACCGAAGGAGGGACTAACTATGGCTACACCTTC
TRBV7-9	NA	TRBJ1-4	NA	CASSAGATNEKLFF	TGTGCCAGCAGTGCCGGGGCAACTAATGAAAAACTGTTTTTT
TRBV2	once	TRBJ2-3	TRBD2	CGWLAGGLRTDTQYF	TGTGGATGGCTAGCGGGGGGCTTGCGCACAGATACGCAGTATTTT
TRBV28	NA	TRBJ1-6	TRBD1	CASRGQGAGSPLHF	TGTGCCAGCAGGGGACAGGGGGCCGGGTCACCCCTCCACTTT
TRBV24-1	NA	TRBJ2-1	NA	CATSGSVYNEQFF	TGTGCCACCAGTGGGTCCGTATACAATGAGCAGTTCTTC
TRBV15	NA	TRBJ2-3	NA	CATRKTERTDTQYF	TGTGCCACCAGGAAGACAGAGCGCACAGATACGCAGTATTTT
TRBV6-5	NA	TRBJ1-4	NA	CASRVVQSEKLFF	TGTGCCAGCAGGGTGGTACAGAGTGAAAAACTGTTTTTT
TRBV18	NA	TRBJ2-1	NA	CASSAYNEQFF	TGTGCCAGCTCCGCATACAATGAGCAGTTCTTC
TRBV5-1	NA	TRBJ2-1	NA	CASSKTSQEQFF	TGCGCCAGCAGCAAGACTAGTCAGGAGCAGTTCTTC
TRBV9	NA	TRBJ1-3	TRBD1	CASSGGQGDGNTIYF	TGTGCCAGCAGCGGGGGACAGGGGGACGGAAACACCATATATTTT
TRBV11-2	NA	TRBJ2-1	TRBD2	CASSLRSTSGGANEQFF	TGTGCCAGCAGCTTAAGGAGCACTAGCGGGGGGGCTAATGAGCAGTTCTTC